These T cell receptor beta chains were read from a single sample in a study of T-cell memory formation after mild COVID-19. TCRdb reprocessed the 5' RACE reads via MiXCR and lists one record per CDR3 protein. The sample yields 300,000 to 400,000 distinct CDR3 sequences, approximately 13% seen once. The specimen was PBMCs or a T cell subset sorted from them (not recorded which). Source of these receptors: a young man who had mild COVID-19 (a few samples of this study predate the infection). Cell type and time point are not known. CDR3s include the opening cysteine and the closing phenylalanine or tryptophan. A D gene is named only where the DNA matches it firmly. Only some rows state a clone size, as once, few, many or a class for expanded clones.

abundance	v_gene	j_gene	d_gene	CDR3nt	CDR3aa
.	TRBV4-3	TRBJ2-7	TRBD1	TGCGCCAGCAGCCAGACAGGGGGCGCCGGGTACGAGCAGTACTTC	CASSQTGGAGYEQYF
.	TRBV7-2	TRBJ1-5	.	TGTGCCAGCAGCTTAGGACAGTTCAATCAGCCCCAGCATTTT	CASSLGQFNQPQHF
.	TRBV27	TRBJ2-3	.	TGTGCCAGCAGTCATGCCAGGACCACAGATACGCAGTATTTT	CASSHARTTDTQYF
.	TRBV3-1	TRBJ2-2	TRBD2	TGTGCCAGCAGCCAAACTAGCGGGGGGGCCACCGGGGAGCTGTTTTTT	CASSQTSGGATGELFF
.	TRBV7-2	TRBJ1-3	.	TGTGCCAGCAGCAAGACCGGGGTCAAGGGGGGAGGAAACACCATATATTTT	CASSKTGVKGGGNTIYF
few	TRBV6-5	TRBJ2-1	.	TGTGCCAGCAGTTACTCCACGGTCAATGAGCAGTTCTTC	CASSYSTVNEQFF
.	TRBV7-9	TRBJ2-1	.	TGTGCCAGCAGCTTAGACCCTCCCAATGAGCAGTTCTTC	CASSLDPPNEQFF
few	TRBV9	TRBJ2-7	.	TGTGCCAGCAGCCCGGAAGGGGTCCCCCTTGCCGAGCAGTACTTC	CASSPEGVPLAEQYF
few	TRBV4-2	TRBJ2-1	TRBD2	TGTGCCAGCAGCCAAGAGGGGGCGGGGGGCAATGAGCAGTTCTTC	CASSQEGAGGNEQFF
few	TRBV18	TRBJ2-7	.	TGTGCCAGCTCACCCGCGGTATGGGGAGGCGAGCAGTACTTC	CASSPAVWGGEQYF
.	TRBV4-3	TRBJ1-6	.	TGCGCCAGCAGCCAAAGTAAGGCAGGGATATTTAATTCACCCCTCCACTTT	CASSQSKAGIFNSPLHF
.	TRBV7-3	TRBJ2-3	TRBD2	TGTGCCAGCAGCTTAAACTCTGGACTAGCGGGGTCAGATACGCAGTATTTT	CASSLNSGLAGSDTQYF
many	TRBV4-3	TRBJ2-1	TRBD2	TGCGCCAGCAGCCAACGCTGGCGGCAGGGAGGGGAAGAGCAGTTCTTC	CASSQRWRQGGEEQFF
.	TRBV20-1	TRBJ1-1	.	TGCAGTGCTAGAGATCTCAGGGGCAGGGGCACTGAAGCTTTCTTT	CSARDLRGRGTEAFF
.	TRBV20-1	TRBJ2-1	.	TGCAGTGTTAGGGAATACAATGAGCAGTTCTTC	CSVREYNEQFF
.	TRBV18	TRBJ1-1	TRBD1	TGTGCCAGCTCCGGACAGGGGGCTGCGAACACTGAAGCTTTCTTT	CASSGQGAANTEAFF
.	TRBV6-5	TRBJ1-5	.	TGTGCCAGCAGTTGGGAAAGGGGCAATCAGCCCCAGCATTTT	CASSWERGNQPQHF
few	TRBV29-1	TRBJ1-1	.	TGCAGCGCCCTGACGGCAATGCAAGCTTTCTTT	CSALTAMQAFF
.	TRBV28	TRBJ2-1	.	TGTGCCAGCACCAAAGTGGAGGGGGTCCTTGAGCAGTTCTTC	CASTKVEGVLEQFF
many	TRBV7-2	TRBJ2-4	.	TGTGCCAGCAGCTTAAAAACTACAAACATTCAGTACTTC	CASSLKTTNIQYF
many	TRBV5-1	TRBJ2-3	.	TGCGCCAGCAGCCCCCGGGGGGCCCCCACAGATACGCAGTATTTT	CASSPRGAPTDTQYF
.	TRBV5-1	TRBJ2-3	.	TGCGCCAGCAGCTTGGGTCCTAGTGAGGAGACAGATACGCAGTATTTT	CASSLGPSEETDTQYF
.	TRBV12-3/TRBV12-4	TRBJ2-7	.	TGTGCCAGCAGTCCCCCAGGATATTACGAGCAGTACTTC	CASSPPGYYEQYF
many	TRBV5-4	TRBJ2-5	TRBD1	TGTGCCAGCAGCTTACAGGGGCGAGAGACCCAGTACTTC	CASSLQGRETQYF
.	TRBV14	TRBJ1-1	TRBD1	TGTGCCAGCAGCCCGTACAGGGGGCACACTGAAGCTTTCTTT	CASSPYRGHTEAFF
.	TRBV4-3	TRBJ2-3	.	TGCGCCAGCAGTCACCAGGGGATAAGCGGATATAGCACAGATACGCAGTATTTT	CASSHQGISGYSTDTQYF
.	TRBV7-6	TRBJ2-4	TRBD1	TGTGCCAGCAGCTCGGGGACAGTCAAGGGGCAGACTCAGTACTTC	CASSSGTVKGQTQYF
few	TRBV13	TRBJ2-1	.	TGTGCCAGCAGCTTAGGACAGAATAGAAATGAGCAGTTCTTC	CASSLGQNRNEQFF
few	TRBV3-1	TRBJ1-3	.	TGTGCCACCACGATGGGGAGCTCTGGAAACACCATATATTTT	CATTMGSSGNTIYF
few	TRBV21-1	TRBJ1-1	.	TGTGCCAGCAGCAAACGAGCGGCGAACACTGAAGCTTTCTTT	CASSKRAANTEAFF
.	TRBV5-5	TRBJ2-2	.	TGTGCCAGCAGCTTGGGGACGGCTAACGGGGAGCTGTTTTTT	CASSLGTANGELFF
many	TRBV12-3/TRBV12-4	TRBJ1-1	.	TGTGCCAGCAGCCGTACTGAAGCTTTCTTT	CASSRTEAFF
few	TRBV6-5	TRBJ1-2	.	TGTGCCAGCAGTTACTGGGACACTTCAAGGGGCTACACCTTC	CASSYWDTSRGYTF
.	TRBV4-2	TRBJ2-1	TRBD2	TGTGCCAGCAGCCAAGAAGGGCCTAGCGGGGGGATCCAGTTCTTC	CASSQEGPSGGIQFF
.	TRBV6-2/TRBV6-3	TRBJ2-4	.	TGTGCCAGCAGTTATTGGGGGAGCCTCAAAAACATTCAGTACTTC	CASSYWGSLKNIQYF
.	TRBV20-1	TRBJ1-1	TRBD1	TGCAGTGCTAGAAGGCAGGGGGAGAGCACTGAAGCTTTCTTT	CSARRQGESTEAFF
many	TRBV29-1	TRBJ2-3	.	TGCAGCGTTGCAGTCCGGGCCCCACATACGCAGTATTTT	CSVAVRAPHTQYF
.	TRBV4-1	TRBJ1-4	.	TGCGCCAGCAGCCAAGCAGTACCTGAAAAACTGTTTTTT	CASSQAVPEKLFF
.	TRBV30	TRBJ2-7	.	TGTGCCTGGACGAGGGACGCTTTCTACGAGCAGTACTTC	CAWTRDAFYEQYF
few	TRBV11-3	TRBJ2-3	.	TGTGCCAGCAGCTCACTGAAGGATGGAGATCGCTCAGATACGCAGTATTTT	CASSSLKDGDRSDTQYF
few	TRBV28	TRBJ2-3	.	TGTGCCAGCAGTGCCACACACAGGGGAGGAACGCAGTATTTT	CASSATHRGGTQYF